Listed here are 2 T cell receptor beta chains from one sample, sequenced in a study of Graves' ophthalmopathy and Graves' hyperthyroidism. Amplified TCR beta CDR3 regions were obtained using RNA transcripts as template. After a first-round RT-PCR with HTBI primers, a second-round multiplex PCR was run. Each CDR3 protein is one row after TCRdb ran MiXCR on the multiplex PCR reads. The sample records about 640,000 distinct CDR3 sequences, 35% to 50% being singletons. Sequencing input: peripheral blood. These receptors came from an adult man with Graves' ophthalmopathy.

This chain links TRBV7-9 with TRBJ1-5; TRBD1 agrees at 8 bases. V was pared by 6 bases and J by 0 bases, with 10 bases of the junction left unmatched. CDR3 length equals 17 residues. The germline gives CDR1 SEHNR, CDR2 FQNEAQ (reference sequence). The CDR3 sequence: CASSTDRAHYSNQPQHF. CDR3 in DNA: TGTGCCAGCAGTACGGACAGGGCCCACTATAGCAATCAGCCCCAGCATTTT.

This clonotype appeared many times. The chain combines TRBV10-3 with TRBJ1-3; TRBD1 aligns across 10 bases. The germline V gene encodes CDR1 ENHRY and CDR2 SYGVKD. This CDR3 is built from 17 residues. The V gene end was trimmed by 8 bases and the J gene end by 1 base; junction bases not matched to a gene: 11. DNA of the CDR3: TGTGCCATCGGATACCGACCGGGACAGGGGTCTGGAAACACCATATATTTT. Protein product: CAIGYRPGQGSGNTIYF.